This T cell receptor (beta chain) is from a study of cytomegalovirus exposure and HLA in healthy donors. General study results and limits: Subsequent analysis revealed that first-cohort TCR clusters tended to co-occur in the 95 to 150 validation repertoires.

The donors formed part of the approximately 120-subject validation cohort, distinct from the 666-subject first cohort. The CDR3 consists of 16 residues. V gave up 4 bases and J gave up 2 bases; unmatched junction bases: 6. Per germline, CDR1 SGHDT and CDR2 YYEEEE. A remark on this clone: Its antigen is unknown.

Sequencing used immunoSEQ multiplex PCR; TCRdb keeps in-frame clones, though not all of them. The table includes some 150,000 clones, roughly 87% detected once. Material: PBMCs. This clonotype was sampled from a man aged 18 to 29 in good health and CMV-seropositive. The J gene is TRBJ2-2, the V gene TRBV5-6; 9 bases are shared with TRBD1. The CDR3 DNA follows: TGTGCCAGCAGCCCCGGGACAGGGATTAACACCGGGGAGCTGTTTTTT. Its protein is CASSPGTGINTGELFF.